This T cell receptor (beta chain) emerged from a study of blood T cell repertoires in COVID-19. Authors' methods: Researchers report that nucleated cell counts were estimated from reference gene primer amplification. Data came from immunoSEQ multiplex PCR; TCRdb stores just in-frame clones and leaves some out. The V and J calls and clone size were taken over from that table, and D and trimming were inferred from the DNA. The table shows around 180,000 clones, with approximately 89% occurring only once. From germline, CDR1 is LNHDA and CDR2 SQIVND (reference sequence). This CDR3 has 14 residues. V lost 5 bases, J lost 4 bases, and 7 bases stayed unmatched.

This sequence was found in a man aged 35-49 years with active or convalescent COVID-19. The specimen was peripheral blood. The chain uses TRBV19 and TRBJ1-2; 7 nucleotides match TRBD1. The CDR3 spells CASSSQGLGYGYTF. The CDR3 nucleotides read TGTGCCAGTAGTTCACAGGGGTTAGGCTATGGCTACACCTTC.